The 24 T cell receptor beta chains below come from one sample, sequenced in a study of blood T cell repertoires in COVID-19. The protocol was immunoSEQ multiplex PCR, while the TCRdb copy is restricted to in-frame clones and leaves out a portion. The sample has roughly 150,000 clones, 85% to 90% seen once. The material sequenced was peripheral blood. Source of these receptors: a man aged 80 or over with acute or convalescent COVID-19.

The V and J genes are TRBV6-5 and TRBJ2-7; possibly TRBD2 for D (6 bases). This CDR3 spans 16 amino acids. Trimming shortened V by 0 bases and J by 4 bases, and 16 bases separated the two germline ends. Germline values: CDR1 MNHEY, CDR2 SVGAGI. CDR3 loop: CASSYSMVAVDYEQYF. The CDR3 nucleotides are TGTGCCAGCAGTTACTCGATGGTAGCGGTTGATTACGAGCAGTACTTC.

The chain links TRBV6-6 to TRBJ1-5; no reliable D call. This CDR3 has 14 amino acids. V was pared by 6 bases and J by 7 bases, with 16 bases between. Germline values: CDR1 MNHNY, CDR2 SVGAGI (reference sequence). CDR3 DNA: TGTGCCAGCAGGCGTCGAGGGTTAGCCCAGCCCCAGCATTTT. Its translation: CASRRRGLAQPQHF.

The chain combines TRBV7-2 with TRBJ1-4; D possibly corresponds to TRBD1 (5 bases). The CDR3 spans 16 residues. Germline CDR1 SGHTA, CDR2 FQGNSA. The V end was cut by 1 base, the J end by 5 bases, with 14 bases between. The CDR3 loop reads CASSLGDSPKNEKLFF. In nucleotides, the CDR3 is TGTGCCAGCAGCTTAGGAGACAGCCCGAAAAATGAAAAACTGTTTTTT.

The V gene is TRBV5-5, the J gene TRBJ1-5; D is ambiguous. CDR1 is SGHKS and CDR2 is YYEKEE in the germline V gene (reference sequence). CDR3 length: 16 amino acids. V lost 1 base, J lost 0 bases, and 11 bases lay in between. This CDR3 reads CASSLKAGNSNQPQHF. The CDR3, as DNA: TGTGCCAGCAGCTTGAAAGCGGGGAATAGCAATCAGCCCCAGCATTTT.

This clone has only one observation. This sequence joins TRBV6-1 and TRBJ1-5; the D gene is possibly TRBD1 (6 bases). From germline, CDR1 is MNHNS and CDR2 SASEGT. CDR3 length: 15 amino acids. V lost 0 bases to trimming and J lost 7 bases, with 13 bases between them. The chain's CDR3 is CASSEARQGRQPQHF. Written as DNA, the CDR3 is TGTGCCAGCAGTGAAGCTCGGCAGGGGCGACAGCCCCAGCATTTT.

CDR3 DNA: TGCAGCGTTCTGCTAGCGGGGTCCACAGATACGCAGTATTTT. This sequence encodes CSVLLAGSTDTQYF. This rearrangement joins TRBV29-1 to TRBJ2-3; 9 bases are a match to TRBD2. Per the germline V gene, CDR1 is SQVTM and CDR2 is ANQGSEA. J was trimmed by 2 bases and V by 5 bases; bases with no gene match: 5. The CDR3 is made up of 14 amino acids.

The chain carries TRBV19 and TRBJ2-7, with D perhaps TRBD2 (5 bases). The germline V gene has CDR1 LNHDA and CDR2 SQIVND (reference sequence). V was clipped by 6 bases and J by 2 bases, with 17 bases between them. This CDR3 is built from 15 residues. The CDR3 DNA follows: TGTGCCAGTAGCTTGGCGGGTAGTGGGGCCTACGAGCAGTACTTC. Its translation: CASSLAGSGAYEQYF.

This sequence joins TRBV7-8 and TRBJ2-5; 9 bases map to TRBD2. Germline V CDR1 and CDR2: SGHVS, FQNEAQ. This CDR3 is 13 amino acids long. The V segment lost 5 bases and the J segment 3 bases; nucleotides outside the gene matches: 1. In nucleotides, the CDR3 is TGTGCCAGCAGCCGCGGGAGGGAAGAGACCCAGTACTTC. This gives the protein CASSRGREETQYF.

The rearrangement uses TRBV5-4 and TRBJ1-1; tentatively, D is TRBD1 (6 bases). Germline V lookup: CDR1 SGHNT, CDR2 YYREEE (reference sequence). This CDR3 has 15 residues. V was pared by 0 bases and J by 0 bases, with 9 bases between. Here the CDR3 DNA reads TGTGCCAGCAGCTTGGGTGGACAGTTGAACACTGAAGCTTTCTTT. Its protein is CASSLGGQLNTEAFF.

V is TRBV7-9 and J is TRBJ2-1; no clear D gene. This CDR3 spans 13 amino acids. Germline V gene sequence: CDR1 SEHNR, CDR2 FQNEAQ (reference sequence). V dropped 7 bases and J dropped 2 bases, with 9 bases sitting between them. CDR3 bases: TGTGCCAGCACCGGTCGAGCCTACAATGAGCAGTTCTTC. Its translation is CASTGRAYNEQFF.

This chain links TRBV18 with TRBJ2-7; 8 bases align to TRBD2. This CDR3 has 15 residues. Trimming at V came to 2 bases and at J to 0 bases, leaving 3 bases not matched to a gene. Germline CDR1 KGHSH, CDR2 LQKENI. DNA of the CDR3: TGTGCCAGCTCACCAACGGCGGGGGGCTCCTACGAGCAGTACTTC. Translated: CASSPTAGGSYEQYF.

The rearrangement links TRBV28 to TRBJ2-7, with D maybe TRBD2 (5 bases). The germline CDR1 and CDR2 sequences are MDHEN and SYDVKM. CDR3 size: 12 residues. Between the trimmed V and J ends, which lost 6 bases and 4 bases, there was a span of 10 bases. Written as DNA, the CDR3 is TGTGCCAGCAGCCAACAGCGGTACGAGCAGTACTTC. Amino acid sequence: CASSQQRYEQYF.

With respect to this clone: A junction boundary mismatches the germline segment, possibly from a read error. The J gene is TRBJ2-7, the V gene TRBV5-1, with a weak D call TRBD2 (6 bases). The CDR3 length is 15 residues. The germline gives CDR1 SGHRS, CDR2 YFSETQ. In nucleotides, the CDR3 is TGCGCCAGCAGGTTGGGGGGACTGGCAGCCTACGAGCAGTACTTC. Protein sequence: CASRLGGLAAYEQYF.

The chain links TRBV4-1 to TRBJ2-1, with 10 bases aligning to TRBD1. This CDR3 has 17 amino acids. V lost 1 base, J lost 3 bases, and 6 bases stayed unmatched. Germline lookup yields CDR1 MGHRA and CDR2 YSYEKL. The CDR3 nucleotides read TGCGCCAGCAGCCAAGCTGCCGGGACAGGGGACTACAATGAGCAGTTCTTC. It encodes CASSQAAGTGDYNEQFF.

The chain couples TRBV20-1 to TRBJ2-5, with a possible D match to TRBD2 (5 bases). CDR1 DFQATT and CDR2 SNEGSKA come from the germline V gene (reference sequence). Trimming removed 3 bases from V and 6 bases from J, with 14 bases in between. The length of the CDR3 is 13 residues. CDR3 sequence reads: CSASAGKRQTQYF. CDR3 coding DNA: TGCAGTGCTAGTGCCGGGAAGAGACAGACCCAGTACTTC.

A single count supports this clone. This chain joins TRBV18 and TRBJ2-1, with TRBD2 identical over 8 bases. Germline loops: CDR1 KGHSH, CDR2 LQKENI. J gave up 2 bases and V 4 bases, and 7 bases lay outside the gene matches. This CDR3 has 16 amino acids. The CDR3 sequence is CASSQNSGTTYNEQFF. The CDR3 coding sequence is TGTGCCAGCTCACAAAATAGCGGGACTACCTACAATGAGCAGTTCTTC. The full variable domain, rest sourced from reference TRBV18 and TRBJ2-1, is NAGVMQNPRHLVRRRGQEARLRCSPMKGHSHVYWYRQLPEEGLKFMVYLQKENIIDESGMPKERFSAEFPKEGPSILRIQQVVRGDSAAYFCASSQNSGTTYNEQFFGPGTRLTVL.

This rearrangement joins TRBV19 to TRBJ1-5; D is unclear. This CDR3 region has 16 residues. Trimming shortened V by 5 bases and J by 1 base, and 15 bases separated the two germline ends. Germline lookup yields CDR1 LNHDA and CDR2 SQIVND (reference sequence). CDR3 amino acids: CASSPSGSSSNQPQHF. As DNA, the CDR3 is TGTGCCAGTAGTCCCAGCGGGTCTAGCAGCAATCAGCCCCAGCATTTT.

The genes are TRBV7-2 and TRBJ2-2; 10 nucleotides agree with TRBD2. The germline V gene encodes CDR1 SGHTA and CDR2 FQGNSA. The CDR3 has 15 residues. V was pared by 5 bases and J by 5 bases, with 5 bases of the junction left unmatched. The CDR3 DNA reads TGTGCCAGCAGCAGAGGACTAGCGGCGACCGGGGAGCTGTTTTTT. This sequence encodes CASSRGLAATGELFF.

V usage is TRBV15 and J usage is TRBJ1-1; TRBD1 matches at 9 bases. The CDR3 covers 14 residues. V shed 3 bases and J 6 bases; nucleotides not matched to a gene: 5. Germline loops: CDR1 LNHNV, CDR2 YYDKDF (reference sequence). The CDR3 spells CATSRGQGTAEAFF. The CDR3 nucleotides read TGTGCCACCAGCAGGGGACAGGGAACGGCTGAAGCTTTCTTT.

V gene TRBV18 combines with J gene TRBJ2-3; D possibly corresponds to TRBD1 (7 bases). Germline V lookup: CDR1 KGHSH, CDR2 LQKENI. The CDR3 covers 18 residues. V was clipped by 4 bases and J by 2 bases, with 22 bases between them. The CDR3 DNA is TGTGCCAGCTCACGGGACAGTCACGGCGGGGCGTCCACAGATACGCAGTATTTT. Protein sequence: CASSRDSHGGASTDTQYF.

This clone appeared once. Relative to the germline gene, one junction end is altered; a read error may explain this. The chain joins TRBV28 to TRBJ1-6, with D perhaps matching TRBD1 (6 bases). The length of the CDR3 is 12 residues. CDR1 and CDR2 from the germline V gene are MDHEN and SYDVKM. CDR3 DNA: TGTGCCAGCGAGACAGGCGGATCTCTAACTTACTTT. Translating gives CASETGGSLTYF.

J is TRBJ1-1 and V is TRBV10-3; maybe TRBD1 (6 bases). The CDR3 covers 12 residues. Trimming stripped 11 bases from V and 0 bases from J, with 10 bases between. The germline CDR1 and CDR2 sequences are ENHRY and SYGVKD. The CDR3 DNA is TGTGCCTCCGGACAGCTGAACACTGAAGCTTTCTTT. Residues: CASGQLNTEAFF.

The chain joins TRBV28 to TRBJ2-2, with D perhaps TRBD1 (5 bases). Germline V CDR1 and CDR2: MDHEN, SYDVKM. The V end was cut by 5 bases, the J end by 6 bases, with 13 bases between. The CDR3 has 14 amino acids. The CDR3 here is CASSPSSGSGELFF. The CDR3 region has the DNA TGTGCCAGCAGTCCATCCTCAGGGTCCGGGGAGCTGTTTTTT.

The chain combines TRBV28 with TRBJ1-5; a possible D gene is TRBD1 (6 bases). The germline V gene encodes CDR1 MDHEN and CDR2 SYDVKM. CDR3 length: 13 amino acids. Trimming took off 6 bases at V and 7 bases at J, with 13 bases between the two ends. Here the CDR3 DNA reads TGTGCCAGCAGGTCAGGGGATGGGCAGCCCCAGCATTTT. Its protein is CASRSGDGQPQHF.